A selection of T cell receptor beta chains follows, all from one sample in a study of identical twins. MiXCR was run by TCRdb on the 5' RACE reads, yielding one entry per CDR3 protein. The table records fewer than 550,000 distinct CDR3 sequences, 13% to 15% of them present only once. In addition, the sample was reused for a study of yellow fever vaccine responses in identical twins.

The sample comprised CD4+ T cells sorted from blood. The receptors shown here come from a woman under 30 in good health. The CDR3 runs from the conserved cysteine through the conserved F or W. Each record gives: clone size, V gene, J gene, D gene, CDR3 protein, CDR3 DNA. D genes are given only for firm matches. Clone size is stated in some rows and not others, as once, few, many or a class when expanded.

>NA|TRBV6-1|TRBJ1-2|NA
CATLPGGIRQRGYTF
TGTGCCACCCTTCCGGGAGGGATACGACAGCGTGGCTACACCTTC
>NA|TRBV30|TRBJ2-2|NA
CAWSQGRGELFF
TGTGCCTGGAGCCAGGGGAGGGGGGAGCTGTTTTTT
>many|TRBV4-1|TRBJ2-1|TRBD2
CASSHPVGTSDYNEQFF
TGCGCCAGCAGCCACCCTGTCGGGACTAGCGATTACAATGAGCAGTTCTTC
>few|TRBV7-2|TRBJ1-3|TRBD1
CASRQGTGGNTIYF
TGTGCCAGCAGGCAAGGGACAGGGGGAAACACCATATATTTT
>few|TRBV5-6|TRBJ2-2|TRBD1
CASSSRRGTGATGELFF
TGTGCCAGCAGCTCCCGTCGAGGGACAGGGGCCACCGGGGAGCTGTTTTTT
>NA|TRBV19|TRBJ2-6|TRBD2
CASSVAGGANVLTF
TGTGCCAGTAGTGTAGCGGGGGGGGCCAACGTCCTGACTTTC
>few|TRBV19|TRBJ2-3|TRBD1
CASRRGQGWNTQYF
TGTGCCAGTAGGAGAGGACAGGGTTGGAATACGCAGTATTTT
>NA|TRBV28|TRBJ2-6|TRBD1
CASRQIRTGQITGANVLTF
TGTGCCAGCAGACAAATTAGGACAGGTCAAATAACTGGGGCCAACGTCCTGACTTTC
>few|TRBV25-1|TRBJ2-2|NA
CASGLGTGELFF
TGTGCCAGCGGATTGGGCACCGGGGAGCTGTTTTTT
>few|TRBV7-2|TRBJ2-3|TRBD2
CASRPGTSYADTQYF
TGTGCCAGCAGACCCGGGACTAGTTACGCAGATACGCAGTATTTT
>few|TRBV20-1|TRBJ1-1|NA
CSAEDGRTEAFF
TGCAGTGCAGAGGACGGACGGACTGAAGCTTTCTTT
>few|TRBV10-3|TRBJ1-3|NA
CAIGSMAGNTIYF
TGTGCCATCGGATCGATGGCAGGAAACACCATATATTTT
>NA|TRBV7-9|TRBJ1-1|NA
CASSSVAESTEAFF
TGTGCCAGCAGCTCCGTGGCGGAGTCCACTGAAGCTTTCTTT
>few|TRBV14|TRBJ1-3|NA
CASSQVQSSGNTIYF
TGTGCCAGCAGCCAAGTTCAGAGCTCTGGAAACACCATATATTTT
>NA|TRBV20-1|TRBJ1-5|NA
CSARDLGHSNQPQHF
TGCAGTGCTAGAGATCTGGGGCATAGCAATCAGCCCCAGCATTTT
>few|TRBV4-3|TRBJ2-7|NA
CASSQGLGGNEQYF
TGCGCCAGCAGCCAGGGATTGGGCGGGAACGAGCAGTACTTC
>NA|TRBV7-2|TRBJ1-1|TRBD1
CASSPPTGHNTEAFF
TGTGCCAGCAGCCCACCGACAGGGCATAACACTGAAGCTTTCTTT
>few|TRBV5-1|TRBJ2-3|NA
CASSLRLGLYDTQYF
TGCGCCAGCAGCTTACGACTAGGATTATATGATACGCAGTATTTT
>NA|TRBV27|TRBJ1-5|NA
CASSPWDIHSNQPQHF
TGTGCCAGCAGTCCTTGGGACATACATAGCAATCAGCCCCAGCATTTT
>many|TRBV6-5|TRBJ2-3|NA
CASSYSYADTQYF
TGTGCCAGCAGTTACTCGTATGCCGATACGCAGTATTTT
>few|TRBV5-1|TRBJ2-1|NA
CASSLSGSHNEQFF
TGCGCCAGCAGCTTGTCAGGGTCCCACAATGAGCAGTTCTTC
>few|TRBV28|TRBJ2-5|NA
CASSLYSVQETQYF
TGTGCCAGCAGTTTATATTCCGTCCAAGAGACCCAGTACTTC
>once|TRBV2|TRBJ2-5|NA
CASNQGRGVQETQYF
TGTGCCAGCAACCAGGGTCGTGGGGTTCAAGAGACCCAGTACTTC
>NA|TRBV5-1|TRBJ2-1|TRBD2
CASSPAGTSHNEQFF
TGCGCCAGCAGTCCTGCCGGGACTAGCCACAATGAGCAGTTCTTC
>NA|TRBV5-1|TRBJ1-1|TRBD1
CASSFLDRGPNTEAFF
TGCGCCAGCAGCTTCCTTGACAGGGGACCAAACACTGAAGCTTTCTTT
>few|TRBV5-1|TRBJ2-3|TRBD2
CASTSGGIPDTQYF
TGCGCCAGCACTAGCGGGGGGATTCCAGATACGCAGTATTTT
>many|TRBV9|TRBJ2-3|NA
CASKGSTDTQYF
TGTGCCAGCAAAGGGAGCACAGATACGCAGTATTTT
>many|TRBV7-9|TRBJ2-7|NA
CASSLGLQGYEQYF
TGTGCCAGCAGCTTAGGCCTCCAGGGCTACGAGCAGTACTTC
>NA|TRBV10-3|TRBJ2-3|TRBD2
CAITRTSGKTDTQYF
TGTGCCATCACCAGGACTAGCGGGAAGACAGATACGCAGTATTTT
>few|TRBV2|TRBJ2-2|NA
CASRGGTTGELFF
TGTGCCAGCAGAGGGGGGACCACCGGGGAGCTGTTTTTT
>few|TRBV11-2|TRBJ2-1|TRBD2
CASSLKVRTSGFRSYNEQFF
TGTGCCAGCAGCTTAAAGGTGCGGACTAGCGGATTCCGCTCCTACAATGAGCAGTTCTTC
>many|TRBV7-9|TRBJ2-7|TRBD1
CASSFRQGADEQYF
TGTGCCAGCAGCTTTAGACAGGGGGCAGACGAGCAGTACTTC
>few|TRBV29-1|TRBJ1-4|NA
CRLRFFGQEKLFF
TGCAGATTAAGGTTCTTCGGACAGGAAAAACTGTTTTTT
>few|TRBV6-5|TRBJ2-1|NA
CASSYSGGGTTYNEQFF
TGTGCCAGCAGTTACTCTGGGGGCGGGACGACCTACAATGAGCAGTTCTTC
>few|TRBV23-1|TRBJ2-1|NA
CASSRPGREQFF
TGCGCCAGCAGTCGACCGGGGCGCGAGCAGTTCTTC
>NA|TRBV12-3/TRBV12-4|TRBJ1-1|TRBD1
CASSLRGRGDTEAFF
TGTGCCAGCAGTTTAAGGGGCAGGGGGGACACTGAAGCTTTCTTT
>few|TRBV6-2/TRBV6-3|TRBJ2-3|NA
CASSYEAVTTDTQYF
TGTGCCAGCAGTTACGAAGCGGTGACTACAGATACGCAGTATTTT
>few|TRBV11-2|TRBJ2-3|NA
CASSVLGRILTDTQYF
TGTGCCAGCAGCGTGCTGGGGCGGATTCTCACAGATACGCAGTATTTT
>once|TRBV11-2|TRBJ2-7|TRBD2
CASRKSGGKLYEQYF
TGTGCCAGCAGGAAAAGCGGGGGGAAGTTGTACGAGCAGTACTTC
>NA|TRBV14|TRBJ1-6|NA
CASSQPSGNSPLHF
TGTGCCAGCAGCCAACCGAGCGGGAATTCACCCCTCCACTTT
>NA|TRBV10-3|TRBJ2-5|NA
CAISESSPSLTVGTQYF
TGTGCCATCAGTGAGTCGAGTCCCAGCCTAACCGTGGGGACCCAGTACTTC
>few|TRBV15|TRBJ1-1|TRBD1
CATSRRSGTGITEAFF
TGTGCCACCAGCAGACGCTCCGGGACAGGGATAACTGAAGCTTTCTTT
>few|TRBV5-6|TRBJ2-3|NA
CASSLALGGGTDTQYF
TGTGCCAGCAGCTTGGCCCTCGGGGGAGGCACAGATACGCAGTATTTT
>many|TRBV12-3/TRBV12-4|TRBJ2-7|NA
CASSLEVEQYF
TGTGCCAGCAGTTTAGAAGTCGAGCAGTACTTC
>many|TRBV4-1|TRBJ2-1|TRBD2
CASSQEGGSSYNEQFF
TGCGCCAGCAGCCAAGAGGGCGGGAGCTCCTACAATGAGCAGTTCTTC
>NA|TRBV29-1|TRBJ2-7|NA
CSVGPQGRFEQYF
TGCAGCGTCGGTCCCCAGGGGAGGTTCGAGCAGTACTTC
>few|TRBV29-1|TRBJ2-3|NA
CSVHTSTDTQYF
TGCAGCGTTCACACTAGCACAGATACGCAGTATTTT
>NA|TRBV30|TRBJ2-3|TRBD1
CAWLVTGAWDTDTQYF
TGTGCCTGGCTGGTGACAGGGGCGTGGGACACAGATACGCAGTATTTT
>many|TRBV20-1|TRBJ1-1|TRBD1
CSARSGTGGTEAFF
TGCAGTGCTAGATCCGGGACAGGGGGGACTGAAGCTTTCTTT
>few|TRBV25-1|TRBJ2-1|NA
CASSPGGGVRFEQFF
TGTGCCAGCAGCCCAGGGGGGGGTGTAAGGTTCGAGCAGTTCTTC
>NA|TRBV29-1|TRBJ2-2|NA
CSVFGQGRVGELFF
TGCAGCGTTTTTGGCCAGGGGAGGGTCGGGGAGCTGTTTTTT